Below, one TCR beta chain is given with its context. Its antigen is currently unknown. The sample is drawn from a study of T cell responses to AZD1222 COVID-19 vaccine. CDR1 is SEHNR, CDR2 FQNEAQ, per germline (reference sequence). V trimming: 4 bases; J trimming: 6 bases; junction bases outside the gene matches: 10. The CDR3 runs 15 residues. This table comes from immunoSEQ multiplex PCR, and its TCRdb copy is limited to in-frame clones, with some not included. In the table there are around 110,000 clones, just under 95% of which are singletons. Study conclusions and caveats: Scientists sampled the repertoires only once the peak T cell response had passed. At baseline, just five to seven AZD1222 recipients tested seropositive.

The rearrangement joins TRBV7-9 to TRBJ2-7; TRBD1 matches at 9 bases. Here the sequenced sample was peripheral blood, taken on day 0 of AZD1222 vaccination. The TCR was taken from an adult in good health. The CDR3 DNA follows: TGTGCCAGCAGCTACATACGGGACAGGGAAAGCGAGCAGTACTTC. It encodes CASSYIRDRESEQYF. The full variable domain, with the rest looked up from reference TRBV7-9 and TRBJ2-7, is DTGVSQNPRHKITKRGQNVTFRCDPISEHNRLYWYRQTLGQGPEFLTYFQNEAQLEKSRLLSDRFSAERPKGSFSTLEIQRTEQGDSAMYLCASSYIRDRESEQYFGPGTRLTVT.